What follows describes a single T cell receptor (beta chain). The antigen is undetermined. The data were produced by immunoSEQ multiplex PCR, yet TCRdb's version contains in-frame clones alone and is incomplete. The sample includes roughly 120,000 clones, 85% to 90% of them seen just once. CDR1 and CDR2 (germline): MNHEY, SMNVEV (reference sequence). V gave up 5 bases and J gave up 1 base, with 13 bases separating them. The CDR3 consists of 15 residues. The entry originates in a study of T cell responses to AZD1222 COVID-19 vaccine. Study-level results: Just 5 or 6 AZD1222 recipients tested seropositive at baseline.

This rearrangement joins TRBV27 to TRBJ2-3; unclear D gene. This TCR derives from an adult in good health. The sequences come from peripheral blood, collected on day 0 of AZD1222 vaccination. The CDR3 protein is CASSPHRIRTDTQYF. DNA of the CDR3: TGTGCCAGCAGTCCGCACAGAATTCGCACAGATACGCAGTATTTT.